This T cell receptor beta chain was identified in a study of blood T cell repertoires in COVID-19. Participants' own reports of clinical history determined their cohort assignment. Sequenced by immunoSEQ multiplex PCR; TCRdb stores in-frame clones only, minus some. The sample consists of some 130,000 clones, about 80% of them appearing once. Germline assignment: CDR1 SEHNR and CDR2 FQNEAQ (reference sequence). The CDR3 sequence is 13 residues long. The V and J ends lost 5 bases and 4 bases respectively, with 11 bases between them. Sequenced material: PBMCs or T cells enriched from blood (not recorded which). The clonotype originates from a man in his forties with acute COVID-19. The chain links TRBV7-9 to TRBJ1-1; D unclear. The DNA of the CDR3 is TGTGCCAGCAGCATCTTGAGTCTCACTGAAGCTTTCTTT. Protein sequence: CASSILSLTEAFF.